This TCR beta chain comes out of a study of response to subunit inactivated influenza vaccine. Study findings and constraints: Authors suggested seasonal influenza vaccinations each recruit few new T cells.

TCRdb passed the RT-PCR reads through MiXCR, listing each CDR3 protein once. The sample has more than 450,000 distinct CDR3 sequences; about 10% are singletons. About this clonotype: Its specificity is unknown.

This receptor was taken from a middle-aged man who received an inactivated influenza vaccine. Source: PBMCs from blood, taken on the day of vaccination.

This CDR3 reads CASSADVYFGGELFF. The CDR3 nucleotides are TGTGCCAGCAGCGCGGACGTTTATTTCGGCGGGGAGCTGTTTTTT. The chain couples TRBV9 to TRBJ2-2, with D unresolved. V was shortened by 3 bases and J by 7 bases, with 16 bases between the two germline ends. Per the germline V gene, CDR1 is SGDLS and CDR2 is YYNGEE. This CDR3 is built from 15 residues. The complete variable domain, with remaining parts taken from reference TRBV9 and TRBJ2-2, reads DSGVTQTPKHLITATGQRVTLRCSPRSGDLSVYWYQQSLDQGLQFLIQYYNGEERAKGNILERFSAQQFPDLHSELNLSSLELGDSALYFCASSADVYFGGELFFGEGSRLTVL.